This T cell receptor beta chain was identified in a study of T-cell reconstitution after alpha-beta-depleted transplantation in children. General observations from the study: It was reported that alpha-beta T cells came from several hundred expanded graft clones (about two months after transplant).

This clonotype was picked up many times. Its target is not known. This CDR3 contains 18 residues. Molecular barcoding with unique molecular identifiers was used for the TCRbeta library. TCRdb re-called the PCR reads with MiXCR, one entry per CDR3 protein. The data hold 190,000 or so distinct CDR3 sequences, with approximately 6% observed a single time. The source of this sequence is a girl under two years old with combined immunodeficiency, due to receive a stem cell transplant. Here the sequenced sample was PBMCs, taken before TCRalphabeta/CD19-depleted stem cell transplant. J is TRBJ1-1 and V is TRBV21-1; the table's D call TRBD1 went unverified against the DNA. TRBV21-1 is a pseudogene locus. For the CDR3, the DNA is TGTGCCAGCAGCAAGGACGCGGGCTTTGGGGGGCATAACACTGAAGCTTTCTTT. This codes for CASSKDAGFGGHNTEAFF.